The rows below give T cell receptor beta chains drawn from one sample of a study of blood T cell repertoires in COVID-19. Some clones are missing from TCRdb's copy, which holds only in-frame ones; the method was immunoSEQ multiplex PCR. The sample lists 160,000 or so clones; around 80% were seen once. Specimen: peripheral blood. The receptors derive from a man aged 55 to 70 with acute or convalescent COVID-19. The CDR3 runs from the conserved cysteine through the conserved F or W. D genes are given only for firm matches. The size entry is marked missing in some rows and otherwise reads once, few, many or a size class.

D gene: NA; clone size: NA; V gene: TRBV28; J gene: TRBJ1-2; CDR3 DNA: TGTGCCAGCTGGGGCGGGACCAAATTCCGGGGCTACACCTTC; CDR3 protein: CASWGGTKFRGYTF
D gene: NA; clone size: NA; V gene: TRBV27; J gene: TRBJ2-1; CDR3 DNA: TGTGCCAGCAGCAGGGTGTACAATGAGCAGTTCTTC; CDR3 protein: CASSRVYNEQFF
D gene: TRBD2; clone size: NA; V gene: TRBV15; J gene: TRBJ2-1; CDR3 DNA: TGTGCCACCAGCACCTCCCGCGGGGGACCGGGGAATGAGCAGTTCTTC; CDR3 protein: CATSTSRGGPGNEQFF
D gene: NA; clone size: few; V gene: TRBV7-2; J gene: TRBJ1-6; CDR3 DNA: TGTGCCAGCAGCTTAGCGATCGGTTCACCCCTCCACTTT; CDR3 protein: CASSLAIGSPLHF
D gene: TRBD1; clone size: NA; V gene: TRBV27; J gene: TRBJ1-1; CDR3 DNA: TGTGCCAGCAGTCCACCGGGACAGTGGACTGAAGCTTTCTTT; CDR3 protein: CASSPPGQWTEAFF
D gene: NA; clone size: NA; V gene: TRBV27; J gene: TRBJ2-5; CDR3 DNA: TGTGCCAGCAGTTTTGGCGCAGGGGCGGAGACCCAGTACTTC; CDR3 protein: CASSFGAGAETQYF
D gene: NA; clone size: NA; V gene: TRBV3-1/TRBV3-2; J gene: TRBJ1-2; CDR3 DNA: TGTGCCAGCAGCCAAGGAAGGGGTTCCGGCTATGGCTACACCTTC; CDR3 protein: CASSQGRGSGYGYTF
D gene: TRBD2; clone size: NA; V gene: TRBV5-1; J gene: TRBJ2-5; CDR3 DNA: TGCGCCAGCAGCTTGGCGGGGGGACCTCAAGAGACCCAGTACTTC; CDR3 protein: CASSLAGGPQETQYF
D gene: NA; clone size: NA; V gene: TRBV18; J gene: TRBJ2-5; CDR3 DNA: TGTGCCAGCTCACCCTCAGGCACTATGGAGCGGGAGACCCAGTACTTC; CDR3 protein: CASSPSGTMERETQYF
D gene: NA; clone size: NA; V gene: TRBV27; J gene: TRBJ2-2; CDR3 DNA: TGTGCCAGCAGCAGAGGGGAGGTCGGGGAGCTGTTTTTT; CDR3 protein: CASSRGEVGELFF
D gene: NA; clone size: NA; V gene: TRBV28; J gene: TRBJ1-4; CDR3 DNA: TGTGCCAGCAGTTTAGGGCTCGGGACATATAAAACTAATGAAAAACTGTTTTTT; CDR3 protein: CASSLGLGTYKTNEKLFF
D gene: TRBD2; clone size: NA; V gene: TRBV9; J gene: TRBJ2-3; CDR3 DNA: TGTGCCAGCTCAGCCGGGACTACCCCCCCAAATACGCAGTATTTT; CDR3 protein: CASSAGTTPPNTQYF
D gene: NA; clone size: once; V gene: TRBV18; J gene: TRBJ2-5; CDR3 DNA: TGTGCCAGCTCACCACCAGCTAGTAGGGAGACCCAGTACTTC; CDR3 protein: CASSPPASRETQYF
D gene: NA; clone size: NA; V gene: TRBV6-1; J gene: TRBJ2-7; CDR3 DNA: TGTGCCAGCAGTGATACGCGGATCCTCCCCTACGAGCAGTACTTC; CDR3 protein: CASSDTRILPYEQYF
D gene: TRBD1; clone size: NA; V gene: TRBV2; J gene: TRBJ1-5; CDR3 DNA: TGTGCCAGCAGTGGGACAGGGGCGGGAGAACAGCCCCAGCATTTT; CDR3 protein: CASSGTGAGEQPQHF
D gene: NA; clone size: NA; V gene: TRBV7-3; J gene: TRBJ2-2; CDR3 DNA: TGTGCCAGCAGCCCCGGCAGGGTAGTGAGCACCGGGGAGCTGTTTTTT; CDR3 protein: CASSPGRVVSTGELFF
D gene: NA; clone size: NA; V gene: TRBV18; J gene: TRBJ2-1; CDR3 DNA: TGTGCCAGCTCACCACGAGAGTCAGGCATCAATGAGCAGTTCTTC; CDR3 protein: CASSPRESGINEQFF
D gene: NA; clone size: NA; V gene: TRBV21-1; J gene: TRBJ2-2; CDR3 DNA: TGTGCCAGCGGGGGGGCGCACACCGGGGAGCTGTTTTTT; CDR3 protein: CASGGAHTGELFF
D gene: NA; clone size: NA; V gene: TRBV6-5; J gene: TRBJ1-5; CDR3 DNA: TGTGCCAGCAGTCGACAGAGAAATAGCAATCAGCCCCAGCATTTT; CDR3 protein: CASSRQRNSNQPQHF
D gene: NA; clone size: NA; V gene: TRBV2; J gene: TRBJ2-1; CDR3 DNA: TGTGCCAGCAGCTTGGACACATACAATGAGCAGTTCTTC; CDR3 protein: CASSLDTYNEQFF
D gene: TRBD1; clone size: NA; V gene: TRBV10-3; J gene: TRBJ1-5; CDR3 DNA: TGTGCCACCCGGACAGGCGGCAATCAGCCCCAGCATTTT; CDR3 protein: CATRTGGNQPQHF
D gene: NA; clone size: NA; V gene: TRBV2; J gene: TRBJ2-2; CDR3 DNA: TGTGCCAGCAGTGACCAACGGGAATCCGGGGAGCTGTTTTTT; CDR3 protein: CASSDQRESGELFF
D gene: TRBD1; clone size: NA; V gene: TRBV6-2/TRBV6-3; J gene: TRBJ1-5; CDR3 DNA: TGTGCCAGCAGTTCAGGGGGCGGCAATCAGCCCCAGCATTTT; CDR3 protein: CASSSGGGNQPQHF
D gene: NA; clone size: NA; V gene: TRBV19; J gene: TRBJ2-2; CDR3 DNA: TGTGCCAGTAGAAGGACAGTCACCGGGGAGCTGTTTTTT; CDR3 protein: CASRRTVTGELFF
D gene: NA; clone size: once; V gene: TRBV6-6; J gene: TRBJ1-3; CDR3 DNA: TGTGCCAGCAGTTCCGACAGACACTCTGGAAACACCATATATTTT; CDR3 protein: CASSSDRHSGNTIYF
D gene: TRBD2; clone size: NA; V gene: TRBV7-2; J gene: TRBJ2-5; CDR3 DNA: TGTGCCAGCAGCTTAGGCGGGCGGGGGGGACCTCAAGAGACCCAGTACTTC; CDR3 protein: CASSLGGRGGPQETQYF
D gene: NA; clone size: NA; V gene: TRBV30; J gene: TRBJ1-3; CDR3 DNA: TGTGCCTGGAGCAAACAGGACAGCTCTGGAAACACCATATATTTT; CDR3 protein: CAWSKQDSSGNTIYF
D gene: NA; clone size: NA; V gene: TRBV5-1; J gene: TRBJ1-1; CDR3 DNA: TGCGCCAGCAGCTTTTCTGGAGGTCGTACTGAAGCTTTCTTT; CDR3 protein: CASSFSGGRTEAFF
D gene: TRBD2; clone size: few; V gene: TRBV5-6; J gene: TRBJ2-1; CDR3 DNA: TGTGCCAGCAGCCAACAGGTCGGACTAGCGGGAGTCTATGAGCAGTTCTTC; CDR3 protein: CASSQQVGLAGVYEQFF
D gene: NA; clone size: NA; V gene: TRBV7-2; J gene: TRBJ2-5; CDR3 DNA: TGTGCCAGCAGCTTACTCTGGGGACAACAAGAGACCCAGTACTTC; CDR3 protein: CASSLLWGQQETQYF
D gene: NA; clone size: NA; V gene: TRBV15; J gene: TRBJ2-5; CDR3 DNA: TGTGCCACCAGCAGAGATCCCCAGGCACAAGAGACCCAGTACTTC; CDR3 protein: CATSRDPQAQETQYF
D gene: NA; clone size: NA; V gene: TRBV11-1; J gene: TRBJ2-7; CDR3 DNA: TGTGCCAGCAGCCACAAAGCCAGGGACGAGCAGTACTTC; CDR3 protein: CASSHKARDEQYF
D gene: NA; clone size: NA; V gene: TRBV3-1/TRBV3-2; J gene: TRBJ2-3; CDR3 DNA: TGTGCCAGCAGCCAAGGCGCACTAGATATAGGAGCAGATACGCAGTATTTT; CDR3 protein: CASSQGALDIGADTQYF
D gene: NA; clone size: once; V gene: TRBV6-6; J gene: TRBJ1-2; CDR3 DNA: TGTGCCAGCAGTCCCCCCACGGGAGATGGCTACACCTTC; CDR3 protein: CASSPPTGDGYTF
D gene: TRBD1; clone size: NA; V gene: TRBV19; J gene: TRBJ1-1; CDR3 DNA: TGTGCCAGTAGTATGGCTGGGACAGGGTTTAGCACTGAAGCTTTCTTT; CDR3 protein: CASSMAGTGFSTEAFF
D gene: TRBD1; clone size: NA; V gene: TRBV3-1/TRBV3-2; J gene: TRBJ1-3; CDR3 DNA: TGTGCCAGCAGCCAGGGACAGGGAGTGCCTACCTCTGGAAACACCATATATTTT; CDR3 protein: CASSQGQGVPTSGNTIYF
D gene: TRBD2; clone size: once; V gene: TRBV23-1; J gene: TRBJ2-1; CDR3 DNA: TGCGCCAGCAGTCAATCGGGGCGGGAGGGCCGTGGGAATGAGCAGTTCTTC; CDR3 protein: CASSQSGREGRGNEQFF
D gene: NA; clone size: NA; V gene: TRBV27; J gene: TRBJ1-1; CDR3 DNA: TGTGCCAGCAGTTTAGGAGGGGGGGGCAAAGCTTTCTTT; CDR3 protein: CASSLGGGGKAFF
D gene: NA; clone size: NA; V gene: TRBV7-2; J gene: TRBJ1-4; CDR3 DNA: TGTGCCAGTAGATTCGGTGCAACTAATGAAAAACTGTTTTTT; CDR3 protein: CASRFGATNEKLFF
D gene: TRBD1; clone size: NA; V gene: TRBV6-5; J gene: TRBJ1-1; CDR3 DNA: TGTGCCAGCAGTCACAGGGGCAGTGAAGCTTTCTTT; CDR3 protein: CASSHRGSEAFF
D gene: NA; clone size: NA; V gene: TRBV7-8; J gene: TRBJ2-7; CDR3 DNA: TGTGCCAGCAGCCCCGGTGGCAGGGCTGGGTCCCACGAGCAGTACTTC; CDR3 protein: CASSPGGRAGSHEQYF
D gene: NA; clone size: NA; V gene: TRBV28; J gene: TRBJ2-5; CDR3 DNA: TGTGCCAGCCGGAGCCGGGGGGAGACCCAGTACTTC; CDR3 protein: CASRSRGETQYF
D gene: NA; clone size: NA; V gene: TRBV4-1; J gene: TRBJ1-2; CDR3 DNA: TGCGCCAGCAGCCGCGTCCCGAGGGGGGGCTATGGCTACACCTTC; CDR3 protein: CASSRVPRGGYGYTF
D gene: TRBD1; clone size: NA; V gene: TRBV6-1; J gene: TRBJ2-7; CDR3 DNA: TGTGCCAGCAGTGGAGCTAGGACAGGGGGGAACGAGCAGTACTTC; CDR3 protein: CASSGARTGGNEQYF
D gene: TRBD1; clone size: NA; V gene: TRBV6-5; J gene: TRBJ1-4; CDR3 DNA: TGTGCCAGCAGTCCATGGACAGGTTGGGAAAAACTGTTTTTT; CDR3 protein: CASSPWTGWEKLFF
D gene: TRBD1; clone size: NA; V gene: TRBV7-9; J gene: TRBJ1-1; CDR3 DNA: TGTGCCAGCAGCTCACGTCGGGGACAGGGATTGGCTGAAGCTTTCTTT; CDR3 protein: CASSSRRGQGLAEAFF
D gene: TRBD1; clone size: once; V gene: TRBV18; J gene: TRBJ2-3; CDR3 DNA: TGTGCCAGCTCCGTGACAGGGGCAGATACGCAGTATTTT; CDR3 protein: CASSVTGADTQYF
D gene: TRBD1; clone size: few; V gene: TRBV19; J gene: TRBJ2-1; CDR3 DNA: TGTGCCAGTAGTACTACAGGGGGCGCTGGGTTCTTC; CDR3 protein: CASSTTGGAGFF
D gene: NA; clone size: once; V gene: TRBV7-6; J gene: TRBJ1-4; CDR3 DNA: TGTGCCAGCAGCCCGTGGGACTCCCGGTTAGAAAAACTGTTTTTT; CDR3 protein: CASSPWDSRLEKLFF
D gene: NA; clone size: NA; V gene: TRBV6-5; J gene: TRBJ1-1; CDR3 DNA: TGTGCCGGGAGGGCGGGGGCAGGGAGCACTGAAGCTTTCTTT; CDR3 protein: CAGRAGAGSTEAFF